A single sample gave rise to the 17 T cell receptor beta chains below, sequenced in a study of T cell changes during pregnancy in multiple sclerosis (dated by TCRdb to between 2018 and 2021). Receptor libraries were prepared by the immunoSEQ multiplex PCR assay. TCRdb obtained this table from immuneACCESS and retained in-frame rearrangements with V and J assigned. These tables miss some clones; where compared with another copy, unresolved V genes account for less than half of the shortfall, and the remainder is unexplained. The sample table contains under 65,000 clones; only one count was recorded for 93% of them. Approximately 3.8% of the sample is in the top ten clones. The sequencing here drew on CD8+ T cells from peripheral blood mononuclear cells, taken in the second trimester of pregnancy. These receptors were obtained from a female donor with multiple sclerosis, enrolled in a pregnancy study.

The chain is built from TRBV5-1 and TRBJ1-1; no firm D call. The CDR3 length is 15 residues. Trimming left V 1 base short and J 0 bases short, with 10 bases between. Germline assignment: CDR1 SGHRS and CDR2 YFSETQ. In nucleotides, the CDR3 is TGCGCCAGCAGCTTGCGAGGCGGAGTGAACACTGAAGCTTTCTTT. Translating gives CASSLRGGVNTEAFF.

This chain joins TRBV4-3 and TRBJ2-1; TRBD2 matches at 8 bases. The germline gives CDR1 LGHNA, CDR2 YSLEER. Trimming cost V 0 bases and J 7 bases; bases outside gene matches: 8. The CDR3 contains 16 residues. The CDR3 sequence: CASSQEPASGRNEQFF. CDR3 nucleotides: TGCGCCAGCAGCCAAGAACCGGCTAGCGGGCGAAATGAGCAGTTCTTC.

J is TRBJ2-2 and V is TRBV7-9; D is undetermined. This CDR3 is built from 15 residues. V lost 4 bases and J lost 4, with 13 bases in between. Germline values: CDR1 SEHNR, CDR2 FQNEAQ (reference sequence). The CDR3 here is CASSSWSEITGELFF. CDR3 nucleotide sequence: TGTGCCAGCAGCTCCTGGAGCGAAATCACCGGGGAGCTGTTTTTT.

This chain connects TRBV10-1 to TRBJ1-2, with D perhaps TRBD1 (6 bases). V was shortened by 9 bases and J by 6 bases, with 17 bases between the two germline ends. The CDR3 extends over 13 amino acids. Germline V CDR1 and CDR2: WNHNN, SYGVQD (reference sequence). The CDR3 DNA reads TGCGCCAGTGCCCTCGGACAGTCGGATGGCTACACCTTC. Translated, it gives CASALGQSDGYTF.

CDR3 amino acids: CASSHPFGDRVYNEQFF. DNA for the CDR3: TGTGCCAGCAGCCACCCCTTCGGGGACAGAGTCTACAATGAGCAGTTCTTC. This chain uses TRBV14 with TRBJ2-1, with 7 bases lining up with TRBD1. Germline V gene sequence: CDR1 SGHDN, CDR2 FVKESK. With 3 bases clipped from V and 3 bases from J, the junction kept 11 bases outside the gene matches. The CDR3 loop spans 17 amino acids.

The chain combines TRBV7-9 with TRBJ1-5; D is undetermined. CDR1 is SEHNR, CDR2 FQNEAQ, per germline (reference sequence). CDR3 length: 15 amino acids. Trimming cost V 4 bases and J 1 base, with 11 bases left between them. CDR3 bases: TGTGCCAGCAGCTCGGGCGGGGTAAGCAATCAGCCCCAGCATTTT. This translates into CASSSGGVSNQPQHF.

The CDR3 nucleotides are TGTGCCAGCAGACCCGCGGAGAATGGGGAGGCTGAAGCTTTCTTT. It translates to CASRPAENGEAEAFF. The chain joins TRBV13 to TRBJ1-1; D remains unclear. Germline V CDR1 and CDR2: PRHDT, FYEKMQ (reference sequence). Trimming stripped 6 bases from V and 6 bases from J, with 20 bases between. The CDR3 runs 15 residues.

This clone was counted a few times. CDR3 DNA: TGTGCCAGCAGCCTGCGGAGGAAACACTATGGCTACACCTTC. Protein product: CASSLRRKHYGYTF. The genes are TRBV7-2 and TRBJ1-2; D unresolved. Germline V CDR1 and CDR2: SGHTA, FQGNSA. This CDR3 spans 14 amino acids. V was pared by 5 bases and J by 3 bases, with 13 bases between.

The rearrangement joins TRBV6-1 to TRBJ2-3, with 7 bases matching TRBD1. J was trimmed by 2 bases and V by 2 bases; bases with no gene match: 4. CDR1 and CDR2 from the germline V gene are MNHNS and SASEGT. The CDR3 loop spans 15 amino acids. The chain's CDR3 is CASSEWDSVTDTQYF. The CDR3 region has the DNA TGTGCCAGCAGTGAATGGGACAGCGTCACAGATACGCAGTATTTT.

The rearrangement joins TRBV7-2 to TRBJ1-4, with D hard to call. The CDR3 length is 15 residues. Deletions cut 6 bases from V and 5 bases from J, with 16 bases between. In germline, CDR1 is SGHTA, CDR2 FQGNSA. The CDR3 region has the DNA TGTGCCAGCAGTTTATACAGCAGCCCAAATGAAAAACTGTTTTTT. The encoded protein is CASSLYSSPNEKLFF. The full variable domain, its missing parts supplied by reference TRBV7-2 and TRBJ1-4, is GAGVSQSPSNKVTEKGKDVELRCDPISGHTALYWYRQSLGQGLEFLIYFQGNSAPDKSGLPSDRFSAERTGGSVSTLTIQRTQQEDSAVYLCASSLYSSPNEKLFFGSGTQLSVL.

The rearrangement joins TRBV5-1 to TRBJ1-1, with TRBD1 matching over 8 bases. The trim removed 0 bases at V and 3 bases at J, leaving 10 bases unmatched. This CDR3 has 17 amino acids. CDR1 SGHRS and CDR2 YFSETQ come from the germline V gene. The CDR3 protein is CASSLVGRGLSDTEAFF. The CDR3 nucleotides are TGCGCCAGCAGCTTGGTGGGCAGGGGGCTGTCGGACACTGAAGCTTTCTTT.

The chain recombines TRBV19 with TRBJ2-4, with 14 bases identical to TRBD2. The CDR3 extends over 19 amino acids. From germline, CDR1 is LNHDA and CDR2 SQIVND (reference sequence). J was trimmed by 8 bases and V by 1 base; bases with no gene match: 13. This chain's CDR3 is CASSIVGDYGTSGRDIQYF. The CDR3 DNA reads TGTGCCAGTAGTATAGTTGGGGACTATGGGACTAGCGGGAGAGACATTCAGTACTTC.

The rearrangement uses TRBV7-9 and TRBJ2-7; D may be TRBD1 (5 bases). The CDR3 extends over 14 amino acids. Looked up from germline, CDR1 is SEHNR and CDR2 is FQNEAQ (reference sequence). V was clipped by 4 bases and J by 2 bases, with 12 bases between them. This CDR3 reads CASSSPTAPYEQYF. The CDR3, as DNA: TGTGCCAGCAGCTCTCCGACAGCCCCCTACGAGCAGTACTTC.

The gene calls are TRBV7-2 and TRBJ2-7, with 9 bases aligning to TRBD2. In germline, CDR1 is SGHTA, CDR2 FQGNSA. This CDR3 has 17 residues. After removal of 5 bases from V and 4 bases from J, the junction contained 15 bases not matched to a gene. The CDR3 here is CASSPLLAGGLGYEQYF. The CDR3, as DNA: TGTGCCAGCAGCCCCTTACTCGCGGGGGGGCTGGGGTACGAGCAGTACTTC.

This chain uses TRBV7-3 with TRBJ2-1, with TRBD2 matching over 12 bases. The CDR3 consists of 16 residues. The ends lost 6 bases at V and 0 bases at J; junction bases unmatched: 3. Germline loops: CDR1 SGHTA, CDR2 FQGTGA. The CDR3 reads CASRPTSGSSYNEQFF. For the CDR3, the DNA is TGTGCCAGCAGGCCGACTAGCGGGAGCTCCTACAATGAGCAGTTCTTC.

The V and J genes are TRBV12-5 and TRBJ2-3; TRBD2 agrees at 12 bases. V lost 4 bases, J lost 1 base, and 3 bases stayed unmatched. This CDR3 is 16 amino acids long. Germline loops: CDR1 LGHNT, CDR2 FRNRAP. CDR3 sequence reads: CASGSRTSGGTDTQYF. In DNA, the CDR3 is TGTGCTAGTGGTTCCCGGACTAGCGGGGGCACAGATACGCAGTATTTT. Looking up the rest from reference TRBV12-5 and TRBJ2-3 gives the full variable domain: DARVTQTPRHKVTEMGQEVTMRCQPILGHNTVFWYRQTMMQGLELLAYFRNRAPLDDSGMPKDRFSAEMPDATLATLKIQPSEPRDSAVYFCASGSRTSGGTDTQYFGPGTRLTVL.

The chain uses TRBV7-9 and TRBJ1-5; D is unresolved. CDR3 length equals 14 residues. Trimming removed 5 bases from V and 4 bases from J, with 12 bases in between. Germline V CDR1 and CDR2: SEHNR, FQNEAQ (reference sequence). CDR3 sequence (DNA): TGTGCCAGCAGCGTAGGCCCGGGGAATCAGCCCCAGCATTTT. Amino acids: CASSVGPGNQPQHF.